A single sample is the source of the 23 T cell receptor beta chains below, sequenced in a study of blood T cell repertoires in COVID-19. Generated by immunoSEQ multiplex PCR, the TCRdb table keeps only in-frame clones and is missing some. The table shows 200,000 to 300,000 clones, with about 91% occurring only once. The sample was PBMCs or T cells enriched from blood (not recorded which). These receptors were obtained from a woman in her 40s with acute COVID-19.

The chain recombines TRBV6-6 with TRBJ1-6, with 7 bases lining up with TRBD1. The germline gives CDR1 MNHNY, CDR2 SVGAGI (reference sequence). The CDR3 consists of 18 residues. Trimming took 6 bases from V and 3 from J; bases not matched to a gene: 14. CDR3 in amino acids: CASRRPPGGSYYNSPLHF. The CDR3 nucleotides read TGTGCCAGCAGACGACCGCCAGGGGGATCGTACTATAATTCACCCCTCCACTTT.

This rearrangement joins TRBV30 to TRBJ2-5; D possibly corresponds to TRBD2 (5 bases). The CDR3 sequence is 13 residues long. The germline gives CDR1 GTSNPN, CDR2 SVGIG (reference sequence). Trimming stripped 1 base from V and 0 bases from J, with 6 bases between. This CDR3 is CAWSGGYQETQYF. In nucleotides, the CDR3 is TGTGCCTGGAGTGGCGGGTACCAAGAGACCCAGTACTTC.

The chain couples TRBV7-9 to TRBJ1-3; 10 bases agree with TRBD1. The junction had 8 bases not matched to a gene; V was cut back by 7 bases and J by 2 bases. Germline CDR1 reads SEHNR; CDR2 reads FQNEAQ (reference sequence). The CDR3 is 16 amino acids. CDR3 region: CASIGDRGATGNTIYF. The CDR3 DNA reads as TGTGCCAGCATCGGGGACAGGGGAGCAACTGGAAACACCATATATTTT.

The chain employs TRBV4-2 and TRBJ2-2, with a tentative D call TRBD2 (6 bases). CDR1 LGHNA and CDR2 YNFKEQ come from the germline V gene. There are 18 residues in the CDR3. Trimming cost V 1 base and J 6 bases, with 21 bases left between them. Here the CDR3 reads CASSQGDGGARFAGELFF. The CDR3 DNA sequence: TGTGCCAGCAGCCAAGGGGACGGGGGAGCCAGGTTTGCCGGGGAGCTGTTTTTT.

This clone was picked up one time. The chain combines TRBV4-3 with TRBJ2-2; weak D call: TRBD2 (5 bases). Germline lookup yields CDR1 LGHNA and CDR2 YSLEER. V was cut by 0 bases and J by 2 bases, with 16 bases left in between. The CDR3 consists of 18 residues. In DNA, the CDR3 is TGCGCCAGCAGCCAAGATGCGGGCGGAATAGGAAACACCGGGGAGCTGTTTTTT. This translates into CASSQDAGGIGNTGELFF.

Regarding this clone: The germline gene is not matched at one end of the junction; a read error may be the cause. This rearrangement joins TRBV30 to TRBJ1-1; 8 nucleotides line up with TRBD1. Germline V gives CDR1 GTSNPN, CDR2 SVGIG (reference sequence). The CDR3 runs 13 residues. The CDR3 loop reads CAWRDRVKTEAFF. For the CDR3, the DNA is TGTGCCTGGAGGGACAGGGTGAAGACTGAAGCTTTCTTT.

This clone was seen a handful of times. The chain carries TRBV27 and TRBJ1-5, with D perhaps matching TRBD1 (6 bases). CDR3 size: 16 residues. The V gene lost 2 bases and the J gene lost 5 bases, with 16 bases spanning the gap. Germline CDR1 and CDR2: MNHEY and SMNVEV (reference sequence). The CDR3 DNA follows: TGTGCCAGCAGTTTAGGACAGTTCCGCCGGGATCAGCCCCAGCATTTT. Protein: CASSLGQFRRDQPQHF.

Notes on this clone: One end of the junction varies from germline; a read error may be responsible. The chain employs TRBV7-2 and TRBJ2-1, with 8 positions matching TRBD2. Germline loops: CDR1 SGHTA, CDR2 FQGNSA. This CDR3 spans 12 amino acids. The CDR3 bases are TGTGCCAGCAGCTTGGGGTCGGGGGGGCCGCTCTTC. The encoded protein is CASSLGSGGPLF.

J is TRBJ2-7 and V is TRBV28; 7 bases line up with TRBD1. The CDR3 totals 13 residues. Trimming took 6 bases from V and 4 from J; bases not matched to a gene: 6. Germline lookup yields CDR1 MDHEN and CDR2 SYDVKM. CDR3 protein: CASRRQGGYEQYV. CDR3 DNA sequence: TGTGCCAGCAGGCGACAGGGTGGATACGAGCAGTACGTC.

The chain carries TRBV7-9 and TRBJ2-1, with 14 bases matching TRBD2. CDR3 size: 16 residues. After removal of 2 bases from V and 6 bases from J, the junction contained 3 bases not matched to a gene. Germline V gene sequence: CDR1 SEHNR, CDR2 FQNEAQ (reference sequence). CDR3 DNA sequence: TGTGCCAGCAGCTTACGACTAGCGGGGGGGCGCAATGAGCAGTTCTTC. Encoded protein: CASSLRLAGGRNEQFF.

This chain joins TRBV30 and TRBJ1-2; a weak D match, TRBD1 (5 bases). Trimming pared 1 base from V and 0 bases from J, leaving 6 bases between. CDR3 length equals 13 residues. The germline V gene has CDR1 GTSNPN and CDR2 SVGIG (reference sequence). The CDR3 protein is CAWSEGANYGYTF. The DNA of the CDR3 is TGTGCCTGGAGTGAAGGGGCTAACTATGGCTACACCTTC.

The chain links TRBV15 to TRBJ2-5; D gene unclear. The V and J ends lost 0 bases and 4 bases respectively, with 9 bases between them. Germline CDR1 LNHNV, CDR2 YYDKDF (reference sequence). The CDR3 sequence is 14 residues long. The DNA of the CDR3 is TGTGCCACCAGCAGAGATCTAGGCGGAGAGACCCAGTACTTC. This codes for CATSRDLGGETQYF.

The chain carries TRBV21-1 and TRBJ1-2; the tabulated D call, TRBD1, remains unverified against the DNA. TRBV21-1 is designated a pseudogene. CDR3 length: 16 amino acids. The DNA of the CDR3 is TGTGCCAGCAGCAAAGGGAACAGGTTATCTTTGGCTGGCTACACCTTC. It yields the protein CASSKGNRLSLAGYTF.

This chain uses TRBV24-1 with TRBJ1-5; D is unresolved. V lost 3 bases, J lost 6 bases, and 17 bases lay in between. This CDR3 comprises 16 residues. The germline CDR1 and CDR2 sequences are KGHDR and SFDVKD. CDR3 residues: CATSDPDKGLAQPQHF. CDR3 nucleotide sequence: TGTGCCACCAGTGATCCCGACAAGGGTCTAGCTCAGCCCCAGCATTTT.

The table lists this clone with a count of one. The chain carries TRBV9 and TRBJ1-4; TRBD1 is a possible D gene (5 bases). Trimming stripped 4 bases from V and 3 bases from J, with 16 bases between. Germline V gene lookup returns CDR1 SGDLS and CDR2 YYNGEE. The CDR3 has 16 residues. CDR3 residues: CASSSGLGGANEKLFF. For the CDR3, the DNA is TGTGCCAGCAGCTCCGGGTTGGGGGGAGCTAATGAAAAACTGTTTTTT.

The V and J genes are TRBV4-1 and TRBJ2-1; 9 positions match TRBD2. V shed 3 bases and J 9 bases; nucleotides not matched to a gene: 18. The length of the CDR3 is 18 residues. CDR1 MGHRA and CDR2 YSYEKL come from the germline V gene. DNA for the CDR3: TGCGCCAGCAGCCACCCAGAGGCCCGCGGGAGGGCCCGGAGTGAGCAGTTCTTC. Protein product: CASSHPEARGRARSEQFF.

Notes on this clone: A much larger clone lies a single base off, so this may be a read error. This rearrangement joins TRBV3-1 (or the pseudogene TRBV3-2) to TRBJ1-1, with no clear D. CDR1 is LGHDT, CDR2 YNNKEL, per germline (reference sequence). CDR3 length: 14 residues. V was clipped by 1 base and J by 1 base, with 7 bases between them. The CDR3 DNA follows: TGTGCCAGCAGCCAAGGCGGAGGGAACACTGAAGCTTTCTTT. It yields the protein CASSQGGGNTEAFF.

This clone was seen just once. The chain has TRBV6-4 and TRBJ2-7, with 10 bases that match TRBD2. Germline lookup yields CDR1 MRHNA and CDR2 SNTAGT. The CDR3 totals 16 residues. Unmatched junction bases numbered 7, after V lost 3 bases and J lost 2 bases. The CDR3 region is CASSEESGRATYEQYV. The CDR3 DNA sequence: TGTGCCAGCAGTGAAGAGAGCGGGAGGGCCACCTACGAGCAGTACGTC.

This clone appeared once. V and J are TRBV9 and TRBJ2-2, with TRBD2 matching over 7 bases. J gave up 4 bases and V 0 bases, and 6 bases lay outside the gene matches. The CDR3 sequence is 16 residues long. The germline gives CDR1 SGDLS, CDR2 YYNGEE. CDR3 sequence: CASSVGASGFTGELFF. The DNA for the CDR3 is TGTGCCAGCAGCGTAGGGGCTAGCGGATTCACCGGGGAGCTGTTTTTT.

The chain employs TRBV18 and TRBJ2-7; perhaps TRBD2 as D (6 bases). Trimming left V 2 bases short and J 6 bases short, with 20 bases between. The CDR3 covers 16 residues. From germline, CDR1 is KGHSH and CDR2 LQKENI. The CDR3 sequence: CASSPNFGGTLREQYF. CDR3 nucleotides: TGTGCCAGCTCACCAAATTTTGGGGGGACCCTCCGCGAGCAGTACTTC.

CDR3 DNA sequence: TGTGCCAGTAGTATGCCCAGCGGGGTTAGCACAGATACGCAGTATTTT. Its protein is CASSMPSGVSTDTQYF. V usage is TRBV19 and J usage is TRBJ2-3; 7 nucleotides align to TRBD2. The germline CDR1 and CDR2 sequences are LNHDA and SQIVND (reference sequence). The V segment lost 3 bases and the J segment 0 bases; nucleotides outside the gene matches: 6. The CDR3 is 16 amino acids.

The chain couples TRBV19 to TRBJ2-2; D is unclear. Per germline, CDR1 LNHDA and CDR2 SQIVND (reference sequence). Trimming left V 6 bases short and J 5 bases short, with 10 bases between. The CDR3 runs 13 residues. CDR3: CASSHQRTGELFF. Written as DNA, the CDR3 is TGTGCCAGTAGCCACCAGCGTACCGGGGAGCTGTTTTTT.

This chain connects TRBV6-1 to TRBJ1-2; tentative D call: TRBD1 (5 bases). Germline V gene lookup returns CDR1 MNHNS and CDR2 SASEGT. Trimming left V 2 bases short and J 8 bases short, with 9 bases between. CDR3 length: 12 amino acids. The CDR3 spells CASSEWGEGYTF. The CDR3 coding sequence is TGTGCCAGCAGTGAATGGGGGGAAGGCTACACCTTC.